The 3 T cell receptor beta chains below come from one sample, sequenced in a study of T cell repertoires in cytomegalovirus infection. TCRdb ran MiXCR on the reads and lists one entry per CDR3 protein. Of hundreds of thousands of distinct CDR3 sequences listed, approximately 42% are singletons. These receptors' antigens are unknown. Sequenced material: cultured PBMCs, taken from culture after CMV antigen stimulation. Receptors originate from a human donor in good health (CMV status not recorded). Some clones in this sample may be carry-over from other donors' samples.

This clonotype was seen only a few times. The gene calls are TRBV6-6 and TRBJ2-1; D gene uncertain. Germline values: CDR1 MNHNY, CDR2 SVGAGI (reference sequence). The length of the CDR3 is 15 residues. The ends were cut back, 7 bases at V and 0 bases at J, with 13 bases in the middle. Here the CDR3 reads CASIISPSSYNEQFF. CDR3 nucleotides: TGTGCCAGCATCATTAGCCCCAGCTCCTACAATGAGCAGTTCTTC.

This clonotype was picked up many times. The chain joins TRBV6-1 to TRBJ2-7; D tentatively fits TRBD1 or TRBD2 (5 bases each). CDR3 size: 14 residues. Trimming removed 2 bases at V and 4 bases at J, with 12 bases between. The germline CDR1 and CDR2 sequences are MNHNS and SASEGT. The CDR3 nucleotides are TGTGCCAGCAGTGAACCGGGACGGTCTTACGAGCAGTACTTC. Encoded protein: CASSEPGRSYEQYF.

This clonotype was recorded a few times. The chain joins TRBV27 to TRBJ2-1; 10 nucleotides match TRBD1. The CDR3 runs to 15 residues. Unmatched junction bases numbered 3, after V lost 5 bases and J lost 2 bases. Germline V CDR1 and CDR2: MNHEY, SMNVEV (reference sequence). In DNA, the CDR3 is TGTGCCAGCAGTACCGGACAGGGGGCCTACAATGAGCAGTTCTTC. Amino acids: CASSTGQGAYNEQFF.